The 25 T cell receptor beta chains in this list originate from one sample, sequenced in a study of T cells in localized non-small cell lung cancer. Measured with immunoSEQ multiplex PCR; TCRdb has only the in-frame clones, and not every one. Here the sample spans 25,000 to 35,000 clones, roughly 86% being singletons. The specimen was peripheral blood mononuclear cells, collected before any cancer treatment. These receptors originate from a woman aged 40 to 75 with stage III lung adenocarcinoma.

The chain employs TRBV11-3 and TRBJ1-1; D remains unclear. V gave up 2 bases and J gave up 1 base, with 5 bases separating them. CDR3 length equals 13 residues. Looked up from germline, CDR1 is SGHNT and CDR2 is YENEEA. CDR3 sequence reads: CASSLLRNTEAFF. The CDR3 DNA follows: TGTGCCAGCAGCTTACTCCGGAACACTGAAGCTTTCTTT.

The chain is built from TRBV19 and TRBJ1-6; D may be TRBD1 (6 bases). This CDR3 comprises 15 residues. V was trimmed by 3 bases and J by 8 bases, leaving 14 bases between them. Per the germline V gene, CDR1 is LNHDA and CDR2 is SQIVND (reference sequence). CDR3: CASSIGGAGDSPLHF. CDR3 in DNA: TGTGCCAGTAGTATCGGGGGCGCCGGGGATTCACCCCTCCACTTT.

This clone showed up just a few times. The CDR3 DNA reads as TGTGCCACCAGGGACTCGAACACTGAAGCTTTCTTT. As protein: CATRDSNTEAFF. The V call is TRBV10-3, the J call TRBJ1-1; weak D call: TRBD1 (5 bases). The germline V gene encodes CDR1 ENHRY and CDR2 SYGVKD. V dropped 10 bases and J dropped 1 base, with 10 bases sitting between them. The CDR3 has 12 amino acids.

The chain recombines TRBV11-2 with TRBJ2-5, with D unclear. Germline values: CDR1 SGHAT, CDR2 FQNNGV. The CDR3 has 13 residues. The ends were cut back, 2 bases at V and 3 bases at J, with 7 bases in the middle. CDR3 DNA: TGTGCCAGCAGCTTAAGGATGAAAGAGACCCAGTACTTC. Protein sequence: CASSLRMKETQYF.

The genes are TRBV15 and TRBJ2-1; tentatively, D is TRBD2 (6 bases). The CDR3 is 16 residues long. Germline lookup yields CDR1 LNHNV and CDR2 YYDKDF (reference sequence). V shed 2 bases and J shed 2 bases, with 13 bases lying between them. For the CDR3, the DNA is TGTGCCACCAGCAGAACCCGCGGGAACCCCTACAATGAGCAGTTCTTC. Translating gives CATSRTRGNPYNEQFF. Based on the CDR3 plus reference TRBV15 and TRBJ2-1, the full variable domain is DAMVIQNPRYQVTQFGKPVTLSCSQTLNHNVMYWYQQKSSQAPKLLFHYYDKDFNNEADTPDNFQSRRPNTSFCFLDIRSPGLGDTAMYLCATSRTRGNPYNEQFFGPGTRLTVL.

This chain joins TRBV10-3 and TRBJ1-5; D is unresolved. Germline values: CDR1 ENHRY, CDR2 SYGVKD. This CDR3 is 14 amino acids long. The germline V and J ends were trimmed by 2 bases and 8 bases, with 13 bases remaining between them. CDR3 sequence: CAISEGSPGEPQHF. The CDR3 region has the DNA TGTGCCATCAGTGAGGGGAGCCCTGGGGAGCCCCAGCATTTT.

There are a few counts of this clone. The chain uses TRBV10-3 and TRBJ2-7; TRBD1 matches at 7 bases. The junction had 9 bases not matched to a gene; V was cut back by 10 bases and J by 12 bases. The CDR3 spans 10 residues. CDR1 and CDR2 from the germline V gene are ENHRY and SYGVKD. The CDR3 coding sequence is TGTGCCACCTATGGACAGGTCATGTACTTC. Translation gives CATYGQVMYF.

This clone was seen just once. The chain has TRBV4-2 and TRBJ1-3; 12 bases are shared with TRBD1. The CDR3 is 19 residues long. Looked up from germline, CDR1 is LGHNA and CDR2 is YNFKEQ. V dropped 0 bases and J dropped 4; count of bases not matched to a gene: 10. CDR3 sequence: CASSQDPRGQGAGGNTIYF. CDR3 bases: TGTGCCAGCAGCCAAGACCCCAGGGGACAGGGGGCAGGAGGAAACACCATATATTTT.

The rearrangement uses TRBV5-1 and TRBJ2-3; maybe TRBD2 (8 bases). The CDR3 loop spans 17 amino acids. Germline V CDR1 and CDR2: SGHRS, YFSETQ. V lost 3 bases to trimming and J lost 4 bases, with 21 bases between them. The CDR3 DNA follows: TGCGCCAGCAGCTGGGGGGGGACAGCGGGAGCCGCAGATACGCAGTATTTT. Translating gives CASSWGGTAGAADTQYF. Together with reference TRBV5-1 and TRBJ2-3, the CDR3 gives the full variable domain: KAGVTQTPRYLIKTRGQQVTLSCSPISGHRSVSWYQQTPGQGLQFLFEYFSETQRNKGNFPGRFSGRQFSNSRSEMNVSTLELGDSALYLCASSWGGTAGAADTQYFGPGTRLTVL.

The chain uses TRBV5-1 and TRBJ1-2, with TRBD1 matching 11 bases. CDR3 size: 14 residues. Trimming removed 3 bases from V and 3 bases from J; junction bases left unmatched: 1. CDR1 and CDR2 from the germline V gene are SGHRS and YFSETQ. The CDR3: CASSWDRGDYGYTF. CDR3 nucleotide sequence: TGCGCCAGCAGCTGGGACAGGGGGGACTATGGCTACACCTTC.

This sequence joins TRBV5-1 and TRBJ2-5; D is uncertain. CDR3 size: 14 residues. CDR1 and CDR2 (germline): SGHRS, YFSETQ. V lost 0 bases to trimming and J lost 2 bases, with 8 bases between them. The CDR3 spells CASSLGTLQETQYF. The CDR3 region has the DNA TGCGCCAGCAGCTTGGGGACCTTACAAGAGACCCAGTACTTC.

The chain employs TRBV2 and TRBJ2-1, with unresolved D. Trimming cost V 3 bases and J 3 bases, with 9 bases left between them. The CDR3 spans 14 residues. Germline assignment: CDR1 SNHLY and CDR2 FYNNEI. CDR3: CASSEDPGYNEQFF. Here the CDR3 DNA reads TGTGCCAGCAGTGAGGACCCGGGCTACAATGAGCAGTTCTTC.

This clone was recorded only once. J is TRBJ2-2 and V is TRBV6-1; D perhaps matches TRBD1 (5 bases). The CDR3 consists of 15 residues. Germline V gene data show CDR1 as MNHNS and CDR2 as SASEGT. V was cut by 6 bases and J by 0 bases, with 11 bases left in between. The CDR3 sequence: CASSLQQANTGELFF. As DNA, the CDR3 is TGTGCCAGCAGCCTGCAACAGGCGAACACCGGGGAGCTGTTTTTT.

This chain uses TRBV14 with TRBJ2-2; 14 nucleotides agree with TRBD2. The CDR3 totals 16 residues. The germline gives CDR1 SGHDN, CDR2 FVKESK. The V gene end was trimmed by 8 bases and the J gene end by 4 bases; junction bases not matched to a gene: 6. The CDR3 DNA reads TGTGCCAGCCGGAGGACTAGCGGGGGGCGCACCGGGGAGCTGTTTTTT. Its translation: CASRRTSGGRTGELFF.

This chain uses TRBV5-8 with TRBJ1-2, with TRBD1 matching over 7 bases. The V gene's germline CDR1 is SGHTS and CDR2 YDEGEE. The CDR3 has 13 amino acids. V dropped 6 bases and J dropped 2; count of bases not matched to a gene: 4. In nucleotides, the CDR3 is TGTGCCAGCACCCGAGGGGGCAACTATGGCTACACCTTC. Amino acids: CASTRGGNYGYTF. Full variable domain (missing parts from reference TRBV5-8 and TRBJ1-2): EAGVTQSPTHLIKTRGQQATLRCSPISGHTSVYWYQQALGLGLQFLLWYDEGEERNRGNFPPRFSGRQFPNYSSELNVNALELEDSALYLCASTRGGNYGYTFGSGTRLTVV.

The chain uses TRBV7-9 and TRBJ2-1; 9 bases are a match to TRBD2. This CDR3 region has 15 residues. CDR1 and CDR2 (germline): SEHNR, FQNEAQ (reference sequence). The junction had 3 bases not matched to a gene; V was cut back by 6 bases and J by 0 bases. The CDR3 spells CASSRLADSYNEQFF. The CDR3 DNA follows: TGTGCCAGCAGTCGACTAGCGGACTCCTACAATGAGCAGTTCTTC.

The chain has TRBV5-1 and TRBJ2-1, with 7 bases fitting TRBD2. V lost 7 bases and J lost 5; bases outside the gene matches: 15. The CDR3 loop spans 16 amino acids. Germline CDR1 is SGHRS and CDR2 is YFSETQ. The CDR3 sequence is CASRTRTSSVHNEQFF. In nucleotides, the CDR3 is TGCGCCAGCCGCACCCGGACTAGTTCGGTTCACAATGAGCAGTTCTTC. Based on the CDR3 plus reference TRBV5-1 and TRBJ2-1, the full variable domain is KAGVTQTPRYLIKTRGQQVTLSCSPISGHRSVSWYQQTPGQGLQFLFEYFSETQRNKGNFPGRFSGRQFSNSRSEMNVSTLELGDSALYLCASRTRTSSVHNEQFFGPGTRLTVL.

The chain employs TRBV19 and TRBJ2-7, with D possibly matching TRBD1 (5 bases). The CDR3 consists of 13 residues. The V end was cut by 3 bases, the J end by 6 bases, with 12 bases between. CDR1 LNHDA and CDR2 SQIVND come from the germline V gene (reference sequence). The CDR3 bases are TGTGCCAGTAGTATTGATAGGGGCGTCGAGCAGTACTTC. This encodes CASSIDRGVEQYF. The whole variable domain, remainder taken from reference TRBV19 and TRBJ2-7, is DGGITQSPKYLFRKEGQNVTLSCEQNLNHDAMYWYRQDPGQGLRLIYYSQIVNDFQKGDIAEGYSVSREKKESFPLTVTSAQKNPTAFYLCASSIDRGVEQYFGPGTRLTVT.

The chain is built from TRBV28 and TRBJ2-3; 13 nucleotides agree with TRBD2. V dropped 1 base and J dropped 4; count of bases not matched to a gene: 5. CDR1 and CDR2 from the germline V gene are MDHEN and SYDVKM. CDR3 length: 17 amino acids. In DNA form, the CDR3 reads TGTGCCAGCAGTTTATCTCGGACTAGCGGGAGATCAGATACGCAGTATTTT. Translating gives CASSLSRTSGRSDTQYF.

The chain joins TRBV9 to TRBJ2-1, with TRBD2 as a possible D gene (5 bases). The CDR3 runs to 16 residues. Per the germline V gene, CDR1 is SGDLS and CDR2 is YYNGEE. V shed 0 bases and J shed 2 bases, with 12 bases lying between them. This chain's CDR3 is CASSVDHSATYNEQFF. Here the CDR3 DNA reads TGTGCCAGCAGCGTAGACCATAGCGCCACCTACAATGAGCAGTTCTTC.

The chain couples TRBV7-2 to TRBJ2-3; D possibly matches TRBD1 or TRBD2 (6 bases each). The germline gives CDR1 SGHTA, CDR2 FQGNSA. The V end lost 1 base, the J end lost 4 bases, and 9 bases lay between the germline ends. This CDR3 is 14 amino acids long. The chain's CDR3 is CASSLEGGPDTQYF. CDR3 DNA sequence: TGTGCCAGCAGCTTAGAGGGGGGACCAGATACGCAGTATTTT.

The chain combines TRBV18 with TRBJ2-3, with D unresolved. V lost 2 bases and J 5 bases, leaving 8 bases between the germline ends. The CDR3 is 13 residues long. CDR1 KGHSH and CDR2 LQKENI come from the germline V gene. CDR3 in amino acids: CASSPGLIDTQYF. DNA of the CDR3: TGTGCCAGCTCACCAGGCCTTATAGATACGCAGTATTTT. Based on the CDR3 plus reference TRBV18 and TRBJ2-3, the full variable domain is NAGVMQNPRHLVRRRGQEARLRCSPMKGHSHVYWYRQLPEEGLKFMVYLQKENIIDESGMPKERFSAEFPKEGPSILRIQQVVRGDSAAYFCASSPGLIDTQYFGPGTRLTVL.

The chain is built from TRBV5-4 and TRBJ2-2; 8 positions agree with TRBD2. V lost 4 bases and J lost 7; bases outside the gene matches: 12. CDR3 size: 16 residues. CDR1 SGHNT and CDR2 YYREEE come from the germline V gene (reference sequence). CDR3 amino acids: CASSAGTSGIGGELFF. In DNA, the CDR3 is TGTGCCAGCAGCGCCGGGACTAGTGGGATAGGCGGGGAGCTGTTTTTT.

J is TRBJ1-1 and V is TRBV7-9; D is possibly TRBD1 (5 bases). V was clipped by 0 bases and J by 4 bases, with 12 bases between them. CDR1 is SEHNR, CDR2 FQNEAQ, per germline (reference sequence). CDR3 length equals 15 residues. CDR3 amino acids: CASSLALTGGTEAFF. CDR3 sequence (DNA): TGTGCCAGCAGCTTAGCGCTTACCGGGGGCACTGAAGCTTTCTTT.

The chain recombines TRBV9 with TRBJ2-3; 7 bases agree with TRBD2. Germline V gene lookup returns CDR1 SGDLS and CDR2 YYNGEE. The CDR3 loop spans 13 amino acids. The V gene end was trimmed by 5 bases and the J gene end by 5 bases; junction bases not matched to a gene: 5. The CDR3 nucleotides are TGTGCCAGCAGAGGACTAGGAGGAGATACGCAGTATTTT. Translated: CASRGLGGDTQYF.